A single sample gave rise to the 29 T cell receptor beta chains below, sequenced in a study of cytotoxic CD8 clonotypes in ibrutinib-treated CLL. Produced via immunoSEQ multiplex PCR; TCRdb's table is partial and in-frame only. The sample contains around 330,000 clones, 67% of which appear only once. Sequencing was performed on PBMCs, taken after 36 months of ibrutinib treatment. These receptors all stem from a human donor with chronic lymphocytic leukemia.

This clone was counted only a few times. CDR3 sequence (DNA): TGCAGCGTTTACCCAGGCAATGAGCAGTTCTTC. Its protein product is CSVYPGNEQFF. The chain has TRBV29-1 and TRBJ2-1; D not certain. CDR3 length: 11 amino acids. Germline V CDR1 and CDR2: SQVTM, ANQGSEA. The V and J ends lost 5 bases and 6 bases respectively, with 8 bases between them.

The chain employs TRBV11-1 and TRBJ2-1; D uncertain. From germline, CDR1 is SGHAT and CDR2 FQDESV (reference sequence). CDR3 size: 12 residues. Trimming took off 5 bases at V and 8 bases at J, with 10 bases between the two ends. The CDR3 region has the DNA TGTGCCAGCAGCAAGGACCGCGATGAGCAGTTCTTC. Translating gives CASSKDRDEQFF. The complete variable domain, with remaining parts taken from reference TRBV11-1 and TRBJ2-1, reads EAEVAQSPRYKITEKSQAVAFWCDPISGHATLYWYRQILGQGPELLVQFQDESVVDDSQLPKDRFSAERLKGVDSTLKIQPAELGDSAMYLCASSKDRDEQFFGPGTRLTVL.

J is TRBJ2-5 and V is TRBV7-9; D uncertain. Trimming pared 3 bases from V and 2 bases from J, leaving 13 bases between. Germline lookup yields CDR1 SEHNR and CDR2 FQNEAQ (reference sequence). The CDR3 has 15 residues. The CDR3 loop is CASSLSLSGQETQYF. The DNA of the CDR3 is TGTGCCAGCAGCTTGTCCCTTTCGGGTCAAGAGACCCAGTACTTC.

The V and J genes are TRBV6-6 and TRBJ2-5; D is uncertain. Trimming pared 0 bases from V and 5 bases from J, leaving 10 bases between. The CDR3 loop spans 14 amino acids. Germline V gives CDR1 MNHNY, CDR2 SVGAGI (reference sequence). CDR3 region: CASSYSIHSETQYF. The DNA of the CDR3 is TGTGCCAGCAGTTACTCGATCCATTCGGAGACCCAGTACTTC.

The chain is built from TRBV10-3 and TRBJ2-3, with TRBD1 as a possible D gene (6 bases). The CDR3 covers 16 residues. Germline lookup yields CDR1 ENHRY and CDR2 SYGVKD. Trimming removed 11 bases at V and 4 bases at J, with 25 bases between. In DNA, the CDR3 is TGTGCCGTATCACAGACCCCACAGGGTAGCGCAGATACGCAGTATTTT. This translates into CAVSQTPQGSADTQYF.

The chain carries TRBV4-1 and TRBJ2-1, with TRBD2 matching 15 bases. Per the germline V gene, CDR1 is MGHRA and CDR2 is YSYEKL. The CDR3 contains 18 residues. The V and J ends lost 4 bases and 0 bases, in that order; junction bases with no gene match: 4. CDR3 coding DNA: TGCGCCAGCAGCCTTGGACTAGCGGGAGGGTCCTCCTACAATGAGCAGTTCTTC. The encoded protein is CASSLGLAGGSSYNEQFF.

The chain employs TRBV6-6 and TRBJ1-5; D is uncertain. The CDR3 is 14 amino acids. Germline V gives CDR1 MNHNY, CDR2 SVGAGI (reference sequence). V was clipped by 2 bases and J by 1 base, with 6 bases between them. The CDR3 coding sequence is TGTGCCAGCAGTTACGGGCAGAGCAATCAGCCCCAGCATTTT. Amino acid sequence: CASSYGQSNQPQHF.

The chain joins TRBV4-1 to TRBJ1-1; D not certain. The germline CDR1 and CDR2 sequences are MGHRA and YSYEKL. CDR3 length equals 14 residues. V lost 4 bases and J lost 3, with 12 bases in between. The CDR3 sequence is CASSPGDADTEAFF. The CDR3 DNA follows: TGCGCCAGCAGCCCCGGCGACGCGGACACTGAAGCTTTCTTT.

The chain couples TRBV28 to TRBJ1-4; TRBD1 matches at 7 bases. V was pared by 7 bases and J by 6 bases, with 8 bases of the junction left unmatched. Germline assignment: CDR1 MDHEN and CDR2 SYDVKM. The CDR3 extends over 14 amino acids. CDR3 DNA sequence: TGTGCCAGCAACCGGGGACAGCTAGATGAAAAACTGTTTTTT. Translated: CASNRGQLDEKLFF.

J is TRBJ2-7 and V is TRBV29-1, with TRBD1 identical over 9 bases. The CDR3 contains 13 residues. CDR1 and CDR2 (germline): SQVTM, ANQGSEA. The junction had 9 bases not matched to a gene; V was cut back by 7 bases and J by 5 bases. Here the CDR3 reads CSARRDRVNEQYF. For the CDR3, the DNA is TGCAGCGCCAGACGGGACAGGGTCAACGAGCAGTACTTC.

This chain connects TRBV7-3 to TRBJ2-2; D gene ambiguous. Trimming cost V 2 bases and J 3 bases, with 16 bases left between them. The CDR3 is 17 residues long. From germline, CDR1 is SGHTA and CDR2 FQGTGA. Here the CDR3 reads CASSLPRIITYTGELFF. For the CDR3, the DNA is TGTGCCAGCAGCTTACCCCGGATTATTACCTACACCGGGGAGCTGTTTTTT.

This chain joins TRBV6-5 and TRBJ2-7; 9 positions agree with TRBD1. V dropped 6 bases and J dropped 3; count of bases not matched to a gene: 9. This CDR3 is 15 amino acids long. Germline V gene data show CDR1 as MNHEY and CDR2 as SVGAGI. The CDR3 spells CASRDRGRTDYEQYF. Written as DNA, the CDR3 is TGTGCCAGCAGGGACAGGGGACGGACCGACTACGAGCAGTACTTC.

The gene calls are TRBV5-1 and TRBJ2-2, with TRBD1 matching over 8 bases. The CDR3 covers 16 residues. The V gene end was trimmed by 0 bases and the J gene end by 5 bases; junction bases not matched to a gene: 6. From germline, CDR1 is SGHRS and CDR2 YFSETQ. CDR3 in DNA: TGCGCCAGCAGCTTGGCCCTACAGGGGGGAACCGGGGAGCTGTTTTTT. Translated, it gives CASSLALQGGTGELFF. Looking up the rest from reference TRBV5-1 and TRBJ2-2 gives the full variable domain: KAGVTQTPRYLIKTRGQQVTLSCSPISGHRSVSWYQQTPGQGLQFLFEYFSETQRNKGNFPGRFSGRQFSNSRSEMNVSTLELGDSALYLCASSLALQGGTGELFFGEGSRLTVL.

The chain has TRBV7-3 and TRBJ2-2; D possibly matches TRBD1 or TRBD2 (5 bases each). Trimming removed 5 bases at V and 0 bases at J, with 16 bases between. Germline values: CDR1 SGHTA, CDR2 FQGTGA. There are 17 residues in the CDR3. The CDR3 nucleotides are TGTGCCAGCAGCCTATACCCCGGGACGGCGAACACCGGGGAGCTGTTTTTT. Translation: CASSLYPGTANTGELFF.

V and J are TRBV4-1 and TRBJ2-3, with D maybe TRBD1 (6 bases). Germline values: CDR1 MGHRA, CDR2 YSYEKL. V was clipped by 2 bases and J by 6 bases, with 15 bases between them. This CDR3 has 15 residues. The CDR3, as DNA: TGCGCCAGCAGCCAAAGGGGGAACATGCGGGATACGCAGTATTTT. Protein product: CASSQRGNMRDTQYF.

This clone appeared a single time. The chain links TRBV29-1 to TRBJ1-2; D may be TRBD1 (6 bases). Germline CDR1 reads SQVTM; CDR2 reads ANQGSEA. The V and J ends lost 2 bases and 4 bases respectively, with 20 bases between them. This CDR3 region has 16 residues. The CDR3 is CSVERDKALYGYGYTF. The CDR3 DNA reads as TGCAGCGTTGAAAGGGACAAGGCTCTTTATGGCTATGGCTACACCTTC. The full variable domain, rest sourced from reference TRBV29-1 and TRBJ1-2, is SAVISQKPSRDICQRGTSLTIQCQVDSQVTMMFWYRQQPGQSLTLIATANQGSEATYESGFVIDKFPISRPNLTFSTLTVSNMSPEDSSIYLCSVERDKALYGYGYTFGSGTRLTVV.

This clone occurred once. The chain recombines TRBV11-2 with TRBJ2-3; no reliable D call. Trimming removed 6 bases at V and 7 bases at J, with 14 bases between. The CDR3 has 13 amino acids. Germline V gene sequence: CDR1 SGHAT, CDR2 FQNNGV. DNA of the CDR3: TGTGCCAGCAGTAGGGAAAATTGGAATACGCAGTATTTT. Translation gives CASSRENWNTQYF.

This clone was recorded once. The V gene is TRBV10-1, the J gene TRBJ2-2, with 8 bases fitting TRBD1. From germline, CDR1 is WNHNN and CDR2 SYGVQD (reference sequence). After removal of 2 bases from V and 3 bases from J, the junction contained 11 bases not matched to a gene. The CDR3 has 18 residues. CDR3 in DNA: TGCGCCAGCAGTGAGACCTGGACAGGGAAGGGAGACACCGGGGAGCTGTTTTTT. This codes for CASSETWTGKGDTGELFF.

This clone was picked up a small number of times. CDR3 loop: CASSRTGGAEETQYF. The CDR3 coding sequence is TGTGCCAGCTCACGAACAGGGGGCGCCGAGGAGACCCAGTACTTC. The chain is built from TRBV18 and TRBJ2-5; TRBD1 agrees at 9 bases. The CDR3 runs to 15 residues. Germline V gene data show CDR1 as KGHSH and CDR2 as LQKENI. V was pared by 4 bases and J by 5 bases, with 8 bases of the junction left unmatched.

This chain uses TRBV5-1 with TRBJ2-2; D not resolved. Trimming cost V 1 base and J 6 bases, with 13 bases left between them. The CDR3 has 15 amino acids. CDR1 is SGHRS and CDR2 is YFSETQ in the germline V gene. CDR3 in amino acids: CASSLYLESPGELFF. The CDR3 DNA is TGCGCCAGCAGCTTGTACCTAGAGTCCCCCGGGGAGCTGTTTTTT.

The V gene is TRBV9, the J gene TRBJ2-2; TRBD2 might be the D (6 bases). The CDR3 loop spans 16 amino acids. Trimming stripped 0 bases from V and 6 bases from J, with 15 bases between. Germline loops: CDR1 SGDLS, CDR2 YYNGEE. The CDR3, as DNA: TGTGCCAGCAGCGTAGCTCCAGGAGGGCATTCCGGGGAGCTGTTTTTT. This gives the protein CASSVAPGGHSGELFF.

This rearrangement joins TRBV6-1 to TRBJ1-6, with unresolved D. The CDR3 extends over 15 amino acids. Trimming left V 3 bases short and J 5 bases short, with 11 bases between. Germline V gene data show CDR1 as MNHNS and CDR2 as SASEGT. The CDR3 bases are TGTGCCAGCAGTGATCGAGGGTACGATAATTCACCCCTCCACTTT. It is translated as CASSDRGYDNSPLHF.

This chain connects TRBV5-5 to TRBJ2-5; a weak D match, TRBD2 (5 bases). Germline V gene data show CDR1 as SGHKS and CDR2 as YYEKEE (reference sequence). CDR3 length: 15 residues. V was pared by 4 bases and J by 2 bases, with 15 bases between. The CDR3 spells CASSTRRGTQETQYF. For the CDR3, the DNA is TGTGCCAGCAGCACTCGACGGGGAACTCAAGAGACCCAGTACTTC.

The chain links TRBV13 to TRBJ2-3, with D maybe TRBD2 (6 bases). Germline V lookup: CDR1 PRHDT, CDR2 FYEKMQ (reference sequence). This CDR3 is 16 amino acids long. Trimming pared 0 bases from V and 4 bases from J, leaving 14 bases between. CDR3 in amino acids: CASSLGRTWGADTQYF. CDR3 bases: TGTGCCAGCAGCTTAGGCCGTACGTGGGGGGCAGATACGCAGTATTTT. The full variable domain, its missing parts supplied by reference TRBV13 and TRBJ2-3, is AAGVIQSPRHLIKEKRETATLKCYPIPRHDTVYWYQQGPGQDPQFLISFYEKMQSDKGSIPDRFSAQQFSDYHSELNMSSLELGDSALYFCASSLGRTWGADTQYFGPGTRLTVL.

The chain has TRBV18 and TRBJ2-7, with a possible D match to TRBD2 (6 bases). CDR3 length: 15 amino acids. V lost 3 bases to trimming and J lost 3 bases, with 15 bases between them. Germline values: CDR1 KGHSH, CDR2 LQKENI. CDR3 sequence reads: CASSPSARGSYEQYF. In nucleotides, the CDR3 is TGTGCCAGCTCACCTTCAGCGCGGGGCAGCTACGAGCAGTACTTC. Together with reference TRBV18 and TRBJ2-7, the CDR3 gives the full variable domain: NAGVMQNPRHLVRRRGQEARLRCSPMKGHSHVYWYRQLPEEGLKFMVYLQKENIIDESGMPKERFSAEFPKEGPSILRIQQVVRGDSAAYFCASSPSARGSYEQYFGPGTRLTVT.

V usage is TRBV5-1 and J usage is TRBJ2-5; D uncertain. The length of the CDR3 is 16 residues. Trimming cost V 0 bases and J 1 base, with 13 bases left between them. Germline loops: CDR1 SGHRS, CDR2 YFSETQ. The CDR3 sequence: CASSLVSVLGQETQYF. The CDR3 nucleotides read TGCGCCAGCAGCTTGGTATCGGTTTTGGGCCAAGAGACCCAGTACTTC. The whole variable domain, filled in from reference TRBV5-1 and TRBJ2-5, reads KAGVTQTPRYLIKTRGQQVTLSCSPISGHRSVSWYQQTPGQGLQFLFEYFSETQRNKGNFPGRFSGRQFSNSRSEMNVSTLELGDSALYLCASSLVSVLGQETQYFGPGTRLLVL.

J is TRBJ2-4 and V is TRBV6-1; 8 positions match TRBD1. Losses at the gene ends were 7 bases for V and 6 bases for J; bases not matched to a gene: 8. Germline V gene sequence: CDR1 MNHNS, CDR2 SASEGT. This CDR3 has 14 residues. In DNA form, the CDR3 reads TGTGCCAGCACCTGGACAGGGTGGCGAAACATTCAGTACTTC. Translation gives CASTWTGWRNIQYF.

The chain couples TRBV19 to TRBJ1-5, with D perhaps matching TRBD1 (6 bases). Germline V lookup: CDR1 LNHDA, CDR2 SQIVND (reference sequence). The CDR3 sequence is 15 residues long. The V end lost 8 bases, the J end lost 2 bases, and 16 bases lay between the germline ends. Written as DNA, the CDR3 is TGTGCCAGTTCGCTCACAGGGAGAGGCAATCAGCCCCAGCATTTT. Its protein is CASSLTGRGNQPQHF. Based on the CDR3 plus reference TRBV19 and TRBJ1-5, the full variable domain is DGGITQSPKYLFRKEGQNVTLSCEQNLNHDAMYWYRQDPGQGLRLIYYSQIVNDFQKGDIAEGYSVSREKKESFPLTVTSAQKNPTAFYLCASSLTGRGNQPQHFGDGTRLSIL.

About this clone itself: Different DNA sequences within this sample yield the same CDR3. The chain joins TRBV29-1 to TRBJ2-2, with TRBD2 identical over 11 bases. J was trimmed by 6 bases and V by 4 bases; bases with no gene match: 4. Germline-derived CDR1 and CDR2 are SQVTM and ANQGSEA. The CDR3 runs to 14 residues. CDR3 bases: TGCAGCGTTGGCGTAGCGGGAGGGCCCGGGGAGCTGTTTTTT. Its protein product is CSVGVAGGPGELFF.